This is a list of T cell receptor beta chains from one sample in a study of T cell responses to AZD1222 COVID-19 vaccine. Measured with immunoSEQ multiplex PCR; TCRdb has only the in-frame clones, and not every one. The table has about 130,000 clones, about 91% seen once. Specimen: peripheral blood, collected on day 0 of AZD1222 vaccination. The source of these receptors is an adult in good health. The CDR3 runs from the conserved cysteine through the conserved F or W. The D gene is left open where the match is weak. Clone size is shown for a subset of rows, as once, few, many or a class of expanded clone.

v_call,j_call,clone_size,d_call,cdr3_nt,cdr3_aa
TRBV4-2,TRBJ1-1,-,-,TGTGCCAGCAGCCAAGACTCAGGTTGGCCGAACACTGAAGCTTTCTTT,CASSQDSGWPNTEAFF
TRBV30,TRBJ1-3,-,-,TGTGCCTGGAAGGGACCGGCCTCTGGAAACACCATATATTTT,CAWKGPASGNTIYF
TRBV12-3/TRBV12-4,TRBJ1-1,-,-,TGTGCCAGCAGTCAAGACACTGAAGCTTTCTTT,CASSQDTEAFF
TRBV10-3,TRBJ2-3,-,-,TGTGCCATCAGTGAGGCAGGGAATACGCAGTATTTT,CAISEAGNTQYF
TRBV9,TRBJ2-7,-,TRBD2,TGTGCCAGCAGCGTAAGGGCTAGCGGGGCCTACGAGCAGTACTTC,CASSVRASGAYEQYF
TRBV19,TRBJ1-5,-,-,TGTGCCAGTAGTATAGATCGGGCGGGGGCCGATCAGCCCCAGCATTTT,CASSIDRAGADQPQHF
TRBV3-1/TRBV3-2,TRBJ2-2,-,-,TGTGCCAGCAGAACAGCTAACTCGGATAACAGTCCTTATCTGGTGTTTTTT,CASRTANSDNSPYLVFF
TRBV12-3/TRBV12-4,TRBJ1-2,-,-,TGTGCCAGCAGTTTTGAGGTGAACTATGGCTACACCTTC,CASSFEVNYGYTF
TRBV19,TRBJ2-5,-,-,TGTGCCAGTAGTGGCCAAGAGACCCAGTACTTC,CASSGQETQYF
TRBV3-1/TRBV3-2,TRBJ2-7,once,-,TGTGCCAGCAGCCAAGGGTATTCCACCCAGCAGTACTTC,CASSQGYSTQQYF
TRBV4-3,TRBJ2-2,-,-,TGCGCCAGCAGCCAAGATCGGATAGGCGGCACATCGAACACCGGGGAGCTGTTTTTT,CASSQDRIGGTSNTGELFF
TRBV2,TRBJ2-3,-,-,TGTGCCAGCACTGTTAGCCGCGCCGGCACAGATACGCAGTATTTT,CASTVSRAGTDTQYF
TRBV19,TRBJ1-2,-,-,TGTGCCAGTAGCCTCGCGGGGGCTGGCTACACCTTC,CASSLAGAGYTF
TRBV18,TRBJ1-6,once,-,TGTGCCAGCTCACCGGAGCGGAGTTCACCCCTCCACTTT,CASSPERSSPLHF
TRBV18,TRBJ1-1,-,-,TGTGCCAGCTCTAGAGGGACGGAGACTGAAGCTTTCTTT,CASSRGTETEAFF
TRBV7-9,TRBJ1-1,-,-,TGTGCCAGCAGCTTAGTATTGCCCGGAGGTAACACTGAAGCTTTCTTT,CASSLVLPGGNTEAFF
TRBV4-2,TRBJ2-1,once,-,TGTGCCAGCAGCCAACGGAGTTTAATTTCCTACAATGAGCAGTTCTTC,CASSQRSLISYNEQFF
TRBV6-1,TRBJ2-7,once,-,TGTGCCAGCAGTGAATGGACAGAGCAGTACTTC,CASSEWTEQYF
TRBV15,TRBJ2-5,-,-,TGTGCCACCAGCAGGGGTCCGGGGACGCAAGAGACCCAGTACTTC,CATSRGPGTQETQYF
TRBV6-2/TRBV6-3,TRBJ2-3,-,TRBD1,TGTGCCAGCAGTTACGAGACAGGGACCACAGATACGCAGTATTTT,CASSYETGTTDTQYF
TRBV6-4,TRBJ1-2,few,-,TGTGCCAGCAGTGATGGGGACGACTATGGCTACACCTTC,CASSDGDDYGYTF
TRBV7-2,TRBJ1-5,few,-,TGTGCCAGCAGCTTAAGCCGAGATCAGCCCCAGCATTTT,CASSLSRDQPQHF
TRBV5-1,TRBJ1-3,-,-,TGCGCCAGCAGCTTGGGAATGACCCGCTCTGGAAACACCATATATTTT,CASSLGMTRSGNTIYF
TRBV19,TRBJ2-3,once,TRBD1,TGTGCCAGTAGTATTAGGGACAGACCCACAGATACGCAGTATTTT,CASSIRDRPTDTQYF
TRBV2,TRBJ1-6,-,-,TGTGCCAGCAGTGTATGGGAATCCATGGTTAATTCACCCCTCCACTTT,CASSVWESMVNSPLHF
TRBV5-4,TRBJ1-2,-,TRBD1,TGTGCCAGCAGCTCCCGGGACAGGAGTTTTTATGGCTACACCTTC,CASSSRDRSFYGYTF
TRBV9,TRBJ1-1,-,-,TGTGCCAGCAGCGTAGTTGACGGGTGGACTGAAGCTTTCTTT,CASSVVDGWTEAFF
TRBV5-6,TRBJ1-2,-,-,TGTGCCAGCAGCTTGGGGCCACACAAATATGGCTACACCTTC,CASSLGPHKYGYTF
TRBV24-1,TRBJ2-7,-,TRBD1,TGTGCCACCAGTGATTCGTCGCGGACAGGGGTAGACGAGCAGTACTTC,CATSDSSRTGVDEQYF
TRBV7-2,TRBJ2-7,-,-,TGTGCCAGCAGCTTGGGGGGGGGACAGGTCGTATACGAGCAGTACTTC,CASSLGGGQVVYEQYF
TRBV7-9,TRBJ2-4,-,TRBD1,TGTGCCAGCAGCACTCCGGGACAGAGGATGGCCAAAAACATTCAGTACTTC,CASSTPGQRMAKNIQYF
TRBV5-1,TRBJ1-1,-,TRBD1,TGCGCCAGCGCCGCAGGGGGGGAGAACACTGAAGCTTTCTTT,CASAAGGENTEAFF
TRBV4-1,TRBJ1-6,once,-,TGCGCCAGCAGCCAACCCGGACGGGGTCTCGGTTCACCCCTCCACTTT,CASSQPGRGLGSPLHF
TRBV4-3,TRBJ1-2,-,-,TGCGCCAGCAGCCATGCGGCGGGAGCTAACTATGGCTACACCTTC,CASSHAAGANYGYTF
TRBV5-4,TRBJ2-5,-,TRBD2,TGTGCCAGCAGCTTGGTAGCGGGTGCTTCTCAAGAGACCCAGTACTTC,CASSLVAGASQETQYF
TRBV6-2/TRBV6-3,TRBJ1-5,-,-,TGTGCCAGCAGTTACTCCGGCAGGTACAATCAGCCCCAGCATTTT,CASSYSGRYNQPQHF
TRBV7-2,TRBJ1-6,-,-,TGTGCCAGCAGCTTACACGGTACACCTAATTCACCCCTCCACTTT,CASSLHGTPNSPLHF
TRBV5-1,TRBJ2-2,-,TRBD1,TGCGCCAGCAGCTTGGGGGACAGCACCGGGGAGCTGTTTTTT,CASSLGDSTGELFF
TRBV15,TRBJ2-1,-,-,TGTGCCACCAGCAACCAGGCCCGCTCCTACAATGAGCAGTTCTTC,CATSNQARSYNEQFF
TRBV6-4,TRBJ1-2,-,-,TGTGCCAGCAGACTCGGGGCAAACTATGGCTACACCTTC,CASRLGANYGYTF
TRBV10-3,TRBJ1-2,-,TRBD1,TGTGCCATCAGTGAGTCCGACAGGGCGGCTGGCTACACCTTC,CAISESDRAAGYTF
TRBV18,TRBJ1-3,once,-,TGTGCCAGCTCACCAGCCATTCACTCTGGAAACACCATATATTTT,CASSPAIHSGNTIYF
TRBV7-3,TRBJ1-1,-,-,TGTGCCAGCAGCCTGGAAAGCATTATGAACACTGAAGCTTTCTTT,CASSLESIMNTEAFF
TRBV5-4,TRBJ2-2,-,-,TGTGCCAGCAGCGCGGGTCGAGGGACCGGGGAGCTGTTTTTT,CASSAGRGTGELFF
TRBV7-9,TRBJ2-3,-,TRBD1,TGTGCCAGCAGCTTAGATAATCCGGCAGGGGGCGCGTCCGATACGCAGTATTTT,CASSLDNPAGGASDTQYF
TRBV19,TRBJ1-3,once,-,TGTGCCAGTAGGAGGGGCGGTGGAAACACCATATATTTT,CASRRGGGNTIYF